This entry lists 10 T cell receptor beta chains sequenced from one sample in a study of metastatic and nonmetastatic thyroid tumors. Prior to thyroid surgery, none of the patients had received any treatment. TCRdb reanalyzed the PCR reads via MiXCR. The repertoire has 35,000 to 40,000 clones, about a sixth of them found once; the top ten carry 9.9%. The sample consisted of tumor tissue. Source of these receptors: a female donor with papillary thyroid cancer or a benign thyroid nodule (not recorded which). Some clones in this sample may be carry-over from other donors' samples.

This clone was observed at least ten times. The CDR3 nucleotides read TGTGCCAGCACCAAATACAATGGGGTGACCGGGACCCTAACCGACGGAGAAGCTTTCTTT. Protein sequence: CASTKYNGVTGTLTDGEAFF. V usage is TRBV4-2 and J usage is TRBJ1-1; possibly TRBD1 for D (5 bases). The CDR3 spans 20 residues. Germline CDR1 LGHNA, CDR2 YNFKEQ. V gave up 7 bases and J gave up 8 bases, with 38 bases separating them.

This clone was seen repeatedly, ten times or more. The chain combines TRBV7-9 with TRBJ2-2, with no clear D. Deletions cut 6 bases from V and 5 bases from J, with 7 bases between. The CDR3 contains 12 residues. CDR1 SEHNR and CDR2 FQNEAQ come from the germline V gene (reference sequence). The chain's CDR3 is CASRQQTGELFF. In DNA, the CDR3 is TGTGCCAGCAGACAGCAGACCGGGGAGCTGTTTTTT.

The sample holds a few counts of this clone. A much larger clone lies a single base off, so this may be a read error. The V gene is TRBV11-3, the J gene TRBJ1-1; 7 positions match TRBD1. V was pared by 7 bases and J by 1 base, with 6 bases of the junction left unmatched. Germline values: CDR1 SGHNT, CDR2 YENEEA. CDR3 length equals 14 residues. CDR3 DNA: TGTGCCAGCATCCGAGACAGGGCGAACACTGAAGCTTTCTTT. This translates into CASIRDRANTEAFF. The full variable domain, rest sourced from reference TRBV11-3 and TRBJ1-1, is EAGVVQSPRYKIIEKKQPVAFWCNPISGHNTLYWYLQNLGQGPELLIRYENEEAVDDSQLPKDRFSAERLKGVDSTLKIQPAELGDSAVYLCASIRDRANTEAFFGQGTRLTVV.

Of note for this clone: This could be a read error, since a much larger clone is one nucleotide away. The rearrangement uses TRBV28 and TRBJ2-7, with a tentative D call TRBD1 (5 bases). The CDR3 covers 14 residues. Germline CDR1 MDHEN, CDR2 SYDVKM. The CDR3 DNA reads TGTGCCAGCACCCCACAGGTGGCCTCCTACGAGCAGCACTTC. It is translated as CASTPQVASYEQHF.

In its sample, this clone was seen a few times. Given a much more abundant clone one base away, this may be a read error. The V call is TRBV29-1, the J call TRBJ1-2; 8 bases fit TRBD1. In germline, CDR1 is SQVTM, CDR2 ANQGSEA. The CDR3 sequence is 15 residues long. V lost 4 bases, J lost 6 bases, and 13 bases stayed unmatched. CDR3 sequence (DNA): TGCAGCGTTGTCCCCCCAGCCGTGACAGGGGATGGCTACACCTTC. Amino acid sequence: CSVVPPAVTGDGYTF.

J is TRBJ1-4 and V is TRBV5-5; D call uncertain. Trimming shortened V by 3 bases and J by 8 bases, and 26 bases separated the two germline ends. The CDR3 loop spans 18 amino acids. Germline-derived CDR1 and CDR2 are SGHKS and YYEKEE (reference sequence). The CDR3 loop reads CASSSPLEGKAIEEKLFF. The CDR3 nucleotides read TGTGCCAGCAGCTCCCCCCTAGAAGGGAAGGCGATCGAAGAAAAACTGTTTTTT.

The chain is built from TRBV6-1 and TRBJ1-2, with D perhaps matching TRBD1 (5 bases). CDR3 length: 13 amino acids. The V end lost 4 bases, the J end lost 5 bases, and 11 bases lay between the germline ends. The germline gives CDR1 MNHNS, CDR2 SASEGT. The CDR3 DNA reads TGTGCCAGCAGTGTTGGGGCGGAATATGGCTACACCTTC. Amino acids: CASSVGAEYGYTF.

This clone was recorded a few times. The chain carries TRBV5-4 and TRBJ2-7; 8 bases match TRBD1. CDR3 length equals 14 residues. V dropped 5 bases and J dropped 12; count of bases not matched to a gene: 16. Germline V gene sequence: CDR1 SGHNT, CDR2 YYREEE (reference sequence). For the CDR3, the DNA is TGTGCCAGCAGGGATATTGCGGGGCAGGACAGGGCGTACTTC. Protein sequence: CASRDIAGQDRAYF.

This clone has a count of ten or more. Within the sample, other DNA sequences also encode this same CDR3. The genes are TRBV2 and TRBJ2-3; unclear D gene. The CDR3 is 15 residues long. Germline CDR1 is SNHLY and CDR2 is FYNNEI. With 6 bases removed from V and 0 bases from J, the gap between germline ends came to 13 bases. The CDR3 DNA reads TGTGCCAGCAGGCGGAGAGCGCGGAGCACAGATACGCAGTATTTT. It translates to CASRRRARSTDTQYF.

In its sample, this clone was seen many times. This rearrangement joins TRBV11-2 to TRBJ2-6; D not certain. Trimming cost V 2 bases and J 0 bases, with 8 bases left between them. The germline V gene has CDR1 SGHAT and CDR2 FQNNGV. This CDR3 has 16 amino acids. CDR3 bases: TGTGCCAGCAGCTTATACTCGACCTCTGGGGCCAACGTCCTGACTTTC. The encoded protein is CASSLYSTSGANVLTF. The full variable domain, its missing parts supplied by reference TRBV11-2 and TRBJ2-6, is EAGVAQSPRYKIIEKRQSVAFWCNPISGHATLYWYQQILGQGPKLLIQFQNNGVVDDSQLPKDRFSAERLKGVDSTLKIQPAKLEDSAVYLCASSLYSTSGANVLTFGAGSRLTVL.